This T cell receptor beta chain stems from a study of shared clonotypes between healthy human individuals (dated by TCRdb to about 2020). As for the study more broadly: A few men and two women, aged 18 to 49 years, made up the cohort. To estimate repertoire size and how much clonotype sharing occurs between individuals, the study deeply sequenced the blood TCR repertoires of 4 to 6 healthy adults. Per donor, leukapheresis produced somewhere between about 0.9 and 9.5 billion PBMCs. Per donor, three plates each were used for CD4 naive and CD4 memory, two for CD8 naive, and one for CD8 memory. To increase sequencing depth and limit assay-specific biases, TCR repertoire library preparation and sequencing were carried out by different laboratories using diverse techniques. On the study overall, not on this receptor specifically: Even with the large sequencing depth, rarefaction of the sorted-subset datasets indicated that sequencing was incomplete. Based on pairwise subsampling, the degree of clonotype sharing among donors was expected to be affected by sequencing depth. Sampling was limited to blood, and TCR repertoires in tissue likely differ from TCR repertoires in blood. Larger estimated clonotype richness was generally found for naive subsets than for memory subsets. Because the study included a small number of donors, the genetic and exposure-history diversity represented was limited. Sharing across several donors was observed for approximately 5% of naive CD4, 3.5% of naive CD8, roughly 2.4% of memory CD4, and about 0.4% of memory CD8 clonotypes. Compared with non-shared clonotypes, clonotypes shared by all four sorted-subset donors had higher generation probabilities.

From the cysteine through the phenylalanine, the CDR3 covers 15 amino acids. Only the CDR3 portion is preserved as DNA: 45 bases, with reading frame beginning at the first base. The germline V gene provides CDR1 SGHTA and CDR2 FQGNSA. Between the V and J ends, shortened by 5 bases and 6 bases respectively, the junction contains 20 bases. This clone was seen a single time. The antigen this receptor binds is unknown. Base-call qualities are not available, and no considerably larger clone is one nucleotide away. Donors were healthy HIV-negative adults with no recently reported acute infections or vaccinations. Every donor was a Caucasian adult residing in Nashville, Tennessee, USA. CD4+ T cells were enriched through magnetic negative selection, after which naive cells were positively selected on CD45RA and the remaining negative fraction served as the memory subset. Blood was obtained by leukapheresis, after which PBMCs were separated by Ficoll-Histopaque density gradient centrifugation and cryopreserved in liquid nitrogen vapor phase. Analytical flow cytometry was used to check the purity and quantity of every magnetically sorted T cell population. From each sorted fraction, genomic DNA was isolated and quantified by UV absorbance on a Nanodrop 2000c.

Using the deep immunoSEQ assay, TCR CDR3 regions were amplified from genomic DNA by multiplex PCR. Extracted genomic DNA from each cell subset was spread evenly across all wells of several immunoSEQ 96-well plates, with each plate serving as a replicate. Each replicate PCR for sorted subsets received about 180 ng genomic DNA, equal to roughly 30,000 T cell genomes. The purified libraries were quantified using a Qubit 3.0 fluorometer, sized with a Bioanalyzer 2100, and then quantified again using the KAPA Library Quantification kit. Every immunoSEQ 96-well plate was sequenced on a dedicated single-read 150-cycle Illumina NextSeq 550 flow cell. The paper's data handling went like this. The immunoSEQ output contained only junctional sequences without quality scores, so filtering could not match that applied to full-length reads. To assign V/J genes and CDR3, sequences were annotated using PyIR, a Python wrapper for IgBLAST v1.9, with IMGT germline references. Reads were filtered out if the reads had weak V/J assignments (E-value above 1e-6), no CDR3, stop codons, out-of-frame junctions, or ambiguous translated residues. V3J clonotypes were defined by identical inferred V gene, J gene, and CDR3 amino acid sequence. Percentage overlap between repertoires was computed as shared unique clonotypes divided by the size of the smaller repertoire. RTK rarefaction, the Chao1 estimator, and Recon v2.1 estimates of unobserved clonotypes were used to assess repertoire richness. Generation probabilities were computed with OLGA for all TCRbeta clonotypes obtained by the gDNA method from a handful of donors. This is the immuneACCESS table as TCRdb keeps it, with only in-frame sequences that have V and J called. A part of the clones is gone; compared with another copy, unresolved V genes explain less than half, and the rest is unexplained. D and trimming were read from the DNA, whereas the V and J calls and clone size are those reported in that table. In this sample the table shows roughly 2.2 million clones, around 93% of which occur a single time. The top ten hold about 0.36% of the sample.

This receptor chain uses TRBV7-2 and TRBJ2-7; TRBD1 could be the D gene, as 5 bases match. Sequencing was carried out using naive CD4+ T cells from PBMCs. According to the study, the label for this sample's cell subset or site signals: CD45RA+ positively selected. This sequence was found in a man younger than 35 in good health. Some clones in this sample may be carry-over from other donors' samples. The DNA reads as follows: TGTGCCAGCAGCAAACGCGACGGCAGGGTCGGCGAGCAGTACTTC. Protein translation: CASSKRDGRVGEQYF.